The 18 T cell receptor beta chains listed next were all sequenced from one sample in a study of blood T cell repertoires in COVID-19. Method: immunoSEQ multiplex PCR; TCRdb's copy keeps in-frame clones and lacks some. The sample has more than 200,000 clones, around 87% seen once. Source material: peripheral blood. The receptor set was obtained from a woman between 45 and 65 years old with COVID-19, enrolled during active disease.

The chain combines TRBV15 with TRBJ2-4, with D possibly matching TRBD1 (5 bases). There are 16 residues in the CDR3. Trimming cost V 1 base and J 0 bases, with 10 bases left between them. The germline gives CDR1 LNHNV, CDR2 YYDKDF (reference sequence). In DNA, the CDR3 is TGTGCCACCAGCAGAGGTGCAGGGTCAGCCAAAAACATTCAGTACTTC. Encoded protein: CATSRGAGSAKNIQYF.

The chain is built from TRBV9 and TRBJ2-3, with D hard to call. Per the germline V gene, CDR1 is SGDLS and CDR2 is YYNGEE. The V and J ends lost 0 bases and 1 base respectively, with 6 bases between them. The CDR3 contains 14 residues. CDR3 sequence: CASSVGPGTDTQYF. CDR3 in DNA: TGTGCCAGCAGCGTAGGTCCAGGCACAGATACGCAGTATTTT.

This clone was found a few times. V and J are TRBV10-3 and TRBJ2-7; 9 bases match TRBD1. V gave up 7 bases and J gave up 4 bases; unmatched junction bases: 5. From germline, CDR1 is ENHRY and CDR2 SYGVKD. CDR3 length equals 13 residues. The CDR3, as DNA: TGTGCCATCACCCCGGGACAGGGATACGAGCAGTACGTC. Its translation: CAITPGQGYEQYV.

The chain is built from TRBV6-5 and TRBJ1-1; TRBD1 matches at 8 bases. Germline CDR1 and CDR2: MNHEY and SVGAGI. The ends lost 7 bases at V and 4 bases at J; junction bases unmatched: 11. The CDR3 extends over 15 amino acids. Here the CDR3 reads CASNLLDRAGTEAFF. The CDR3 DNA reads as TGTGCCAGCAACCTCCTGGACAGGGCGGGCACTGAAGCTTTCTTT.

The gene calls are TRBV16 and TRBJ1-5, with 7 bases aligning to TRBD1. Germline CDR1 and CDR2: KGHSY and FQNENV. The V segment lost 2 bases and the J segment 1 base; nucleotides outside the gene matches: 2. The CDR3 covers 15 residues. CDR3 residues: CASSQGTASNQPQHF. CDR3 DNA: TGTGCCAGCAGCCAAGGGACAGCAAGCAATCAGCCCCAGCATTTT.

This chain joins TRBV10-3 and TRBJ1-2, with 7 bases identical to TRBD1. CDR3 length: 14 amino acids. Germline CDR1 is ENHRY and CDR2 is SYGVKD. J was trimmed by 5 bases and V by 3 bases; bases with no gene match: 6. The CDR3 reads CAISETGVGYGYTF. As DNA, the CDR3 is TGTGCCATCAGTGAAACAGGGGTCGGGTATGGCTACACCTTC.

This chain uses TRBV7-2 with TRBJ2-7, with a weak D call TRBD2 (6 bases). The germline gives CDR1 SGHTA, CDR2 FQGNSA. Trimming took off 2 bases at V and 0 bases at J, with 14 bases between the two ends. There are 16 residues in the CDR3. In DNA, the CDR3 is TGTGCCAGCAGCTTATGGCGGGACGGGAACTCCTACGAGCAGTACTTC. It is translated as CASSLWRDGNSYEQYF.

The chain employs TRBV18 and TRBJ2-5; 11 positions agree with TRBD2. V dropped 5 bases and J dropped 5; count of bases not matched to a gene: 7. CDR3 length: 15 amino acids. Germline CDR1 and CDR2: KGHSH and LQKENI. CDR3 residues: CASSSTSGGFETQYF. The CDR3 DNA reads TGTGCCAGCTCATCAACTAGCGGGGGATTTGAGACCCAGTACTTC.

V usage is TRBV12-2 and J usage is TRBJ2-1; no DNA check was done on the table's D call, TRBD2. TRBV12-2 is given as a pseudogene. The CDR3 length is 14 residues. CDR3 in amino acids: CASRSGRRGGEQFF. The CDR3 DNA follows: TGTGCAAGTCGGTCAGGGAGGCGGGGCGGGGAGCAGTTCTTC.

The chain joins TRBV28 to TRBJ1-2; D remains unclear. V dropped 7 bases and J dropped 4 bases, with 7 bases sitting between them. Per the germline V gene, CDR1 is MDHEN and CDR2 is SYDVKM. This CDR3 contains 11 residues. The CDR3 DNA sequence: TGTGCCAGCATGAGTACCTATGGCTACACCTTC. Its protein is CASMSTYGYTF.

This clone came up a few times. The gene calls are TRBV7-8 and TRBJ1-3; D is possibly TRBD1 (6 bases). Germline-derived CDR1 and CDR2 are SGHVS and FQNEAQ. V gave up 6 bases and J gave up 1 base, with 16 bases separating them. This CDR3 spans 16 amino acids. CDR3 coding DNA: TGTGCCAGCAGTTTCAGCAGGGGAGGGTCTGGAAACACCATATATTTT. Translation gives CASSFSRGGSGNTIYF.

This clone was seen a few times. The V gene is TRBV14, the J gene TRBJ1-6, with unresolved D. CDR1 and CDR2 from the germline V gene are SGHDN and FVKESK. The CDR3 runs to 14 residues. With 2 bases removed from V and 7 bases from J, the gap between germline ends came to 9 bases. Written as DNA, the CDR3 is TGTGCCAGCAGCCAACTCGCGGGAAATTCACCCCTCCACTTT. Translation gives CASSQLAGNSPLHF. Based on the CDR3 plus reference TRBV14 and TRBJ1-6, the full variable domain is EAGVTQFPSHSVIEKGQTVTLRCDPISGHDNLYWYRRVMGKEIKFLLHFVKESKQDESGMPNNRFLAERTGGTYSTLKVQPAELEDSGVYFCASSQLAGNSPLHFGNGTRLTVT.

V usage is TRBV28 and J usage is TRBJ1-4; D is perhaps TRBD1 (5 bases). Germline loops: CDR1 MDHEN, CDR2 SYDVKM. V was pared by 6 bases and J by 2 bases, with 13 bases between. This CDR3 spans 15 amino acids. CDR3 sequence: CASSSGGRTNEKLFF. CDR3 coding DNA: TGTGCCAGCAGCTCCGGGGGTAGGACTAATGAAAAACTGTTTTTT.

As DNA, the CDR3 is TGTGCCAGCAGCTTGTCACGGAGGGCTGAAGCTTTCTTT. Residues: CASSLSRRAEAFF. The V and J genes are TRBV5-8 and TRBJ1-1; D is unresolved. The germline V gene encodes CDR1 SGHTS and CDR2 YDEGEE. The CDR3 is 13 amino acids. Trimming cost V 1 base and J 6 bases, with 10 bases left between them.

This clone has only one observation. The J gene is TRBJ2-7, the V gene TRBV27, with 9 bases matching TRBD1. This CDR3 is 15 amino acids long. V was clipped by 5 bases and J by 1 base; unmatched bases: 6. The germline V gene encodes CDR1 MNHEY and CDR2 SMNVEV (reference sequence). CDR3 region: CASSPYRGQSYEQYF. The CDR3 region has the DNA TGTGCCAGCAGTCCGTACAGGGGGCAGTCCTACGAGCAGTACTTC.

The rearrangement uses TRBV28 and TRBJ1-2; no clear D. Germline CDR1 and CDR2: MDHEN and SYDVKM. This CDR3 has 16 amino acids. Trimming removed 6 bases from V and 3 bases from J, with 20 bases in between. As DNA, the CDR3 is TGTGCCAGCAGCTTGGCTATGAGGCCCTTTTACTATGGCTACACCTTC. Amino acids: CASSLAMRPFYYGYTF.

V is TRBV5-1 and J is TRBJ2-7; D is ambiguous. Trimming stripped 0 bases from V and 0 bases from J, with 10 bases between. The CDR3 has 15 amino acids. Germline V lookup: CDR1 SGHRS, CDR2 YFSETQ. As DNA, the CDR3 is TGCGCCAGCAGCTTGGTGTCGGAGAGCTCCTACGAGCAGTACTTC. It codes for CASSLVSESSYEQYF. Full variable domain (outside the CDR3, taken from reference TRBV5-1 and TRBJ2-7): KAGVTQTPRYLIKTRGQQVTLSCSPISGHRSVSWYQQTPGQGLQFLFEYFSETQRNKGNFPGRFSGRQFSNSRSEMNVSTLELGDSALYLCASSLVSESSYEQYFGPGTRLTVT.

The V gene is TRBV10-3, the J gene TRBJ1-3, with D unclear. V lost 4 bases, J lost 4 bases, and 8 bases lay in between. The CDR3 spans 13 residues. Per germline, CDR1 ENHRY and CDR2 SYGVKD. The DNA of the CDR3 is TGTGCCATCAGTGCGGGAAAGGGAAACACCATATATTTT. This sequence encodes CAISAGKGNTIYF.